This TCR beta chain is from a study of response to subunit inactivated influenza vaccine. General observations from the study: The authors put forward the suggestion that each seasonal influenza vaccination may bring in only a limited number of new T cells.

V shed 1 base and J shed 6 bases, with 9 bases lying between them. The CDR3 length is 12 residues. CDR1 and CDR2 (germline): DFQATT, SNEGSKA (reference sequence). In TCRdb, the RT-PCR reads were re-called with MiXCR into one record per CDR3 protein. The profile shows 500,000 to 600,000 distinct CDR3 sequences, 14% of them singletons. The sample holds many counts of this clonotype. Its antigen remains unidentified. This TCR was recovered from a man over 45 who received an inactivated influenza vaccine. The rearrangement joins TRBV20-1 to TRBJ1-2, with D possibly being TRBD1 (6 bases). Source: PBMCs from blood, taken 12 days after vaccination. Here the CDR3 DNA reads TGCAGTGCTAGAGGGGCAGGGGATGGCTACACCTTC. Its protein product is CSARGAGDGYTF.